This TCR beta chain was recorded in a study of breast tumors, draining lymph nodes, adjacent tissues. The V end lost 3 bases, the J end lost 5 bases, and 10 bases lay between the germline ends. This CDR3 has 13 amino acids. This clonotype was counted at least ten times. The target antigen is unknown. Axillary draining lymph nodes of breast cancer patients supplied the node samples. MiXCR, run by TCRdb on the multiplex PCR reads, gives a single entry per CDR3 protein. Here the sample spans fewer than 300,000 distinct CDR3 sequences, about 30% being singletons. Findings and limits, study-wide: Tumor and nontumor repertoires were significantly more similar in luminal-like than in basal-like breast cancer. Data only fit, rather than demonstrated, lymph node origin of most tumor T cells. Tumor TCR diversity was below lymph nodes but above nontumor tissue. Data fit most tumor T cells coming from lymph node, expanding in tumor.

This TCR was recovered from a female donor with breast cancer. Some clones in this sample may be carry-over from other donors' samples. The specimen sequenced was axillary lymph node tissue. The chain joins TRBV12-3 or TRBV12-4 to TRBJ2-5; D could derive from TRBD1 or TRBD2 (6 bases each). Here the CDR3 reads CASSFRRGETQYF. CDR3 coding DNA: TGTGCCAGCAGTTTTAGGAGGGGGGAGACCCAGTACTTC.